Each of the 5 T cell receptor beta chains below was sequenced from the same sample in a study of response to subunit inactivated influenza vaccine (dated by TCRdb to about 2018). Receptor libraries were prepared by RT-PCR. Sequenced using an Illumina HiSeq 2500. TCRdb took the public reads, trimmed them with fastp at Q25, ran MiXCR for clone calling and kept in-frame beta chains. Each entry is one CDR3 protein sequence, shown with its most common DNA and genes. Across this sample there are approximately 700,000 distinct CDR3 sequences, with roughly 13% seen only once. The ten largest clonotypes hold 5.5% to 7% of the sample. Sequencing was performed on PBMCs from blood, taken around 15 days before vaccination. All receptors derive from a man aged 45 to 65 who received an inactivated influenza vaccine. Donor details come from another sample of the same person, matched by shared clones.

Only a few counts were recorded for this clonotype. The chain combines TRBV20-1 with TRBJ1-1; the match to TRBD1 covers 9 bases. The V and J ends lost 3 bases and 6 bases, in that order; junction bases with no gene match: 2. CDR3 size: 12 residues. The germline V gene has CDR1 DFQATT and CDR2 SNEGSKA (reference sequence). CDR3 loop: CSARGQGPEAFF. CDR3 DNA: TGCAGTGCTAGGGGACAGGGCCCTGAAGCTTTCTTT.

The chain recombines TRBV6-2 or TRBV6-3 with TRBJ2-5; 10 nucleotides align to TRBD2. The CDR3 totals 14 residues. CDR1 is MNHEY, CDR2 SVGEGT, per germline. The trim removed 8 bases at V and 5 bases at J, leaving 8 bases unmatched. This CDR3 is CASGTSAWGETQYF. DNA of the CDR3: TGTGCCAGCGGGACTAGCGCATGGGGGGAGACCCAGTACTTC.

This clonotype was seen a few times. This chain's CDR3 is CASRGGTNEKLFF. DNA for the CDR3: TGTGCCAGCCGCGGGGGGACTAATGAAAAACTGTTTTTT. The rearrangement links TRBV2 to TRBJ1-4; D perhaps matches TRBD1 (5 bases). In germline, CDR1 is SNHLY, CDR2 FYNNEI. This CDR3 has 13 residues. V lost 8 bases, J lost 2 bases, and 9 bases lay in between.

This clonotype was found a few times. The chain carries TRBV30 and TRBJ2-7; the match to TRBD2 covers 10 bases. V trimming: 4 bases; J trimming: 0 bases; junction bases outside the gene matches: 6. CDR1 GTSNPN and CDR2 SVGIG come from the germline V gene (reference sequence). This CDR3 spans 15 amino acids. CDR3 bases: TGTGCCTGGATCTCGGCTAGCGGGAGCTCCTACGAGCAGTACTTC. It encodes CAWISASGSSYEQYF.

Worth noting for this clonotype: Germline and junction disagree at one end, which may indicate a read error. The genes are TRBV2 and TRBJ2-3, with TRBD1 as a possible D gene (6 bases). Germline lookup yields CDR1 SNHLY and CDR2 FYNNEI. The length of the CDR3 is 16 residues. Written as DNA, the CDR3 is TGTGCCACGGAACCTCGCCCGGGACAAGTAGAGGATACGCAGTCTTTT. It specifies CATEPRPGQVEDTQSF.